These 20 T cell receptor beta chains share one sample of origin, sequenced in a study of memory CD4+ T cells and cytomegalovirus serostatus. The sort gate was single viable CD3+CD4+CD8-CD45RO+ cells for memory CD4+ T cells. Sequenced by immunoSEQ multiplex PCR; TCRdb stores in-frame clones only, minus some. Here the sample spans tens of thousands of clones, around 79% being singletons. Sequencing was done on a sample of memory CD4+ T cells from blood. The receptor source for this set is an adult in good health and CMV-seropositive.

This rearrangement joins TRBV28 to TRBJ1-1; D may be TRBD1 (5 bases). Trimming left V 5 bases short and J 6 bases short, with 10 bases between. Germline V gives CDR1 MDHEN, CDR2 SYDVKM. The CDR3 covers 12 residues. This CDR3 reads CASSPVGAEAFF. CDR3 nucleotide sequence: TGTGCCAGCAGTCCGGTGGGGGCTGAAGCTTTCTTT.

The chain is built from TRBV2 and TRBJ2-1; no firm D call. The V end lost 9 bases, the J end lost 0 bases, and 15 bases lay between the germline ends. CDR1 is SNHLY and CDR2 is FYNNEI in the germline V gene. This CDR3 spans 15 amino acids. CDR3: CAREKPSGSYNEQFF. The CDR3 DNA reads as TGTGCCAGGGAGAAGCCCTCGGGCTCCTACAATGAGCAGTTCTTC.

The chain combines TRBV7-6 with TRBJ2-5; 10 nucleotides match TRBD2. After removal of 5 bases from V and 5 bases from J, the junction contained 5 bases not matched to a gene. CDR1 and CDR2 (germline): SGHVS, FNYEAQ. The CDR3 totals 14 residues. The CDR3 DNA is TGTGCCAGCAGCCTCACTAGCGGGGCGGAGACCCAGTACTTC. Residues: CASSLTSGAETQYF.

This clone was detected only a few times. The chain recombines TRBV14 with TRBJ2-7; 11 bases map to TRBD2. There are 16 residues in the CDR3. J was trimmed by 5 bases and V by 2 bases; bases with no gene match: 8. Germline lookup yields CDR1 SGHDN and CDR2 FVKESK. The DNA for the CDR3 is TGTGCCAGCAGCCAACTAACTAGCGGGAGTTTGAACGAGCAGTACTTC. Protein sequence: CASSQLTSGSLNEQYF.

This chain links TRBV21-1 with TRBJ1-4. TRBV21-1 is recorded as a pseudogene. The CDR3 length is 15 residues. Written as DNA, the CDR3 is TGTGCCAGCAGCTTAGCGAAAAAAGTAAATGAAAAACTGTTTTTT. This gives the protein CASSLAKKVNEKLFF.

Worth noting for this clone: Germline and junction disagree at one end, which may indicate a read error. The genes are TRBV7-7 and TRBJ2-1; 11 bases are shared with TRBD2. The CDR3 runs to 15 residues. Germline-derived CDR1 and CDR2 are SSHAT and FNYEAQ (reference sequence). CDR3 sequence (DNA): TGTGCTAGCAGCCAGGGACTAGCGGTCTACAATGAGCAGTTCTTC. Translation: CASSQGLAVYNEQFF.

The table lists this clone with a few counts. V usage is TRBV5-1 and J usage is TRBJ2-1; the match to TRBD1 covers 10 bases. CDR3 size: 15 residues. CDR1 is SGHRS and CDR2 is YFSETQ in the germline V gene. V trimming: 0 bases; J trimming: 7 bases; junction bases outside the gene matches: 4. The CDR3 coding sequence is TGCGCCAGCAGCTTGGAATCGGACAGGGGGAATGAGCAGTTCTTC. Encoded protein: CASSLESDRGNEQFF.

The chain carries TRBV15 and TRBJ2-1; D not certain. CDR1 is LNHNV, CDR2 YYDKDF, per germline (reference sequence). Between the trimmed V and J ends, which lost 1 base and 5 bases, there was a span of 3 bases. The CDR3 totals 12 residues. CDR3 nucleotide sequence: TGTGCCACCAGCAGAGCGGACAATGAGCAGTTCTTC. This translates into CATSRADNEQFF.

The CDR3 reads CASSLRGFLSMNTEAFF. The DNA of the CDR3 is TGTGCCAGCAGTTTAAGGGGATTTTTGTCAATGAACACTGAAGCTTTCTTT. The chain has TRBV28 and TRBJ1-1; D may be TRBD1 (5 bases). Deletions cut 2 bases from V and 0 bases from J, with 16 bases between. In germline, CDR1 is MDHEN, CDR2 SYDVKM. CDR3 length: 17 amino acids.

This clone was seen once. The V call is TRBV5-4, the J call TRBJ1-2, with 9 bases lining up with TRBD1. Germline CDR1 reads SGHNT; CDR2 reads YYREEE (reference sequence). CDR3 length: 16 residues. The V and J ends lost 2 bases and 6 bases, in that order; junction bases with no gene match: 11. CDR3 region: CASSFPDRGDVNGYTF. DNA for the CDR3: TGTGCCAGCAGCTTCCCCGACAGGGGGGACGTAAATGGCTACACCTTC.

The V and J genes are TRBV28 and TRBJ2-3; D might be TRBD1 (6 bases). Trimming stripped 4 bases from V and 5 bases from J, with 7 bases between. The CDR3 covers 12 residues. Germline CDR1 MDHEN, CDR2 SYDVKM. The CDR3 loop reads CASSWGRDTQYF. The CDR3 coding sequence is TGTGCCAGCAGTTGGGGGCGAGATACGCAGTATTTT. The variable domain in full, completed from reference TRBV28 and TRBJ2-3, reads DVKVTQSSRYLVKRTGEKVFLECVQDMDHENMFWYRQDPGLGLRLIYFSYDVKMKEKGDIPEGYSVSREKKERFSLILESASTNQTSMYLCASSWGRDTQYFGPGTRLTVL.

The chain is built from TRBV28 and TRBJ2-3, with a tentative D call TRBD1 (6 bases). This CDR3 spans 14 amino acids. Deletions cut 10 bases from V and 2 bases from J, with 16 bases between. Germline V CDR1 and CDR2: MDHEN, SYDVKM. The CDR3 loop is CAIKRAGATDTQYF. CDR3 coding DNA: TGTGCCATAAAACGGGCAGGGGCCACAGATACGCAGTATTTT. The full variable domain, its missing parts supplied by reference TRBV28 and TRBJ2-3, is DVKVTQSSRYLVKRTGEKVFLECVQDMDHENMFWYRQDPGLGLRLIYFSYDVKMKEKGDIPEGYSVSREKKERFSLILESASTNQTSMYLCAIKRAGATDTQYFGPGTRLTVL.

A remark on this clone: Other nucleotide sequences in the sample specify the same CDR3. The chain combines TRBV29-1 with TRBJ2-4, with 10 bases that match TRBD1. Looked up from germline, CDR1 is SQVTM and CDR2 is ANQGSEA. This CDR3 is built from 15 residues. Trimming took 6 bases from V and 3 from J; bases not matched to a gene: 8. The chain's CDR3 is CSVRQGASVKNIQYF. The CDR3 DNA sequence: TGCAGCGTACGACAGGGGGCATCGGTCAAAAACATTCAGTACTTC.

This chain links TRBV12-5 with TRBJ1-2, with D perhaps TRBD1 (5 bases). The germline gives CDR1 LGHNT, CDR2 FRNRAP. The CDR3 sequence is 13 residues long. V lost 4 bases and J 8 bases, leaving 14 bases between the germline ends. CDR3 DNA sequence: TGTGCTAGTGGTTCCAGGGTTACCAGGGGCTACACCTTC. Translating it yields CASGSRVTRGYTF.

The V gene is TRBV5-4, the J gene TRBJ1-6; D ambiguous. Trimming removed 4 bases from V and 9 bases from J, with 17 bases in between. This CDR3 spans 15 amino acids. Germline V lookup: CDR1 SGHNT, CDR2 YYREEE (reference sequence). CDR3 amino acids: CASSPLMNWSSPLHF. The CDR3 DNA sequence: TGTGCCAGCAGCCCGCTGATGAATTGGAGTTCACCCCTCCACTTT.

The V and J genes are TRBV5-4 and TRBJ1-2; tentatively, D is TRBD1 (6 bases). This CDR3 is built from 16 residues. In germline, CDR1 is SGHNT, CDR2 YYREEE (reference sequence). Deletions cut 4 bases from V and 5 bases from J, with 21 bases between. CDR3 region: CASSNGGFTLGYGYTF. The CDR3 bases are TGTGCCAGCAGCAATGGGGGCTTTACCTTGGGGTATGGCTACACCTTC.

V and J are TRBV5-6 and TRBJ2-5; D remains ambiguous. The J call may be mistaken, given a closer DNA end match to TRBJ2-7. Germline CDR1 and CDR2: SGHDT and YYEEEE. CDR3 length: 14 residues. CDR3 amino acids: CASSSLAGSYEQYF. In DNA form, the CDR3 reads TGTGCCAGCAGCTCCTTAGCAGGCTCCTACGAGCAGTACTTC.

The chain links TRBV28 to TRBJ2-7; 12 nucleotides match TRBD1. The CDR3 covers 15 residues. Germline V gene lookup returns CDR1 MDHEN and CDR2 SYDVKM. J lost 7 bases, V lost 6 bases, and 10 bases had no gene match. CDR3 residues: CASRPGTGGGREQYF. The CDR3 DNA is TGTGCCAGCAGACCCGGGACAGGGGGCGGGAGGGAGCAGTACTTC.

The chain combines TRBV9 with TRBJ2-2; D tentatively reads TRBD1 or TRBD2 (5 bases each). The CDR3 totals 18 residues. The germline V and J ends were trimmed by 4 bases and 0 bases, with 19 bases remaining between them. Germline CDR1 and CDR2: SGDLS and YYNGEE. The DNA for the CDR3 is TGTGCCAGCAGCCAATTGGGGGTCAAACGAGCGAACACCGGGGAGCTGTTTTTT. This sequence encodes CASSQLGVKRANTGELFF.

This sequence joins TRBV5-1 and TRBJ1-2; 7 bases agree with TRBD1. The CDR3 is 15 amino acids. Germline CDR1 and CDR2: SGHRS and YFSETQ. Losses at the gene ends were 2 bases for V and 2 bases for J; bases not matched to a gene: 6. For the CDR3, the DNA is TGCGCCAGCAGCTTTATGGGACAGATAAACTATGGCTACACCTTC. The encoded protein is CASSFMGQINYGYTF.